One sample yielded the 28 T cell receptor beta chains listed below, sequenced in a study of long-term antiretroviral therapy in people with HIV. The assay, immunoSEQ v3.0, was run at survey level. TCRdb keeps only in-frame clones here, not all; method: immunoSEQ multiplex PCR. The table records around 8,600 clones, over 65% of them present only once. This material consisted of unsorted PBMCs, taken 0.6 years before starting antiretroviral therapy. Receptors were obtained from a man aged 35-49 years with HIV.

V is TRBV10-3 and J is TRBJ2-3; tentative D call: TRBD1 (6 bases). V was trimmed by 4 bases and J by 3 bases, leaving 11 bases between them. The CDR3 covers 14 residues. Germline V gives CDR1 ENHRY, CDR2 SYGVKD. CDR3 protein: CAISGTDKTDTQYF. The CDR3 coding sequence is TGTGCCATCAGTGGGACAGATAAGACAGATACGCAGTATTTT.

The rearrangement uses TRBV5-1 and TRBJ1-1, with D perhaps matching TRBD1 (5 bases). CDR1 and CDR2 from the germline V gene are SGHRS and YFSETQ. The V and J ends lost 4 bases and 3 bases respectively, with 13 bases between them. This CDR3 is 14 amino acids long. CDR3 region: CASSRSGGDTEAFF. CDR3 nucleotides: TGCGCCAGCAGCCGCTCCGGGGGAGACACTGAAGCTTTCTTT. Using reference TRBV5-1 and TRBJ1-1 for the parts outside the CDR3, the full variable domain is KAGVTQTPRYLIKTRGQQVTLSCSPISGHRSVSWYQQTPGQGLQFLFEYFSETQRNKGNFPGRFSGRQFSNSRSEMNVSTLELGDSALYLCASSRSGGDTEAFFGQGTRLTVV.

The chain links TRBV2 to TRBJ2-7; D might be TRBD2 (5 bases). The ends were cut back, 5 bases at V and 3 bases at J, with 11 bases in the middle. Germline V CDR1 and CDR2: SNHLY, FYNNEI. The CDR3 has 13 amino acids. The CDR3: CASSPGFIYEQYF. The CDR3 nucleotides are TGTGCCAGCAGTCCGGGATTTATCTACGAGCAGTACTTC.

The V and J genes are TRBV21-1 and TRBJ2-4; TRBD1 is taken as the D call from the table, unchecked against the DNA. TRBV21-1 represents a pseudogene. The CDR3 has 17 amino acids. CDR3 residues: CASSQCTSSIAKNIQYF. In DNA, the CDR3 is TGTGCCAGCAGTCAGTGCACATCAAGTATAGCCAAAAACATTCAGTACTTC.

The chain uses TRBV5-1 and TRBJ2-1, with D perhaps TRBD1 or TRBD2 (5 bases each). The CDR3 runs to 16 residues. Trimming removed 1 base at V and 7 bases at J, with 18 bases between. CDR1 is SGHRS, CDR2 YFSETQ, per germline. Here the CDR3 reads CASSLIPAPGTNEQFF. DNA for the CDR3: TGCGCCAGCAGCTTGATTCCCGCCCCAGGGACGAATGAGCAGTTCTTC.

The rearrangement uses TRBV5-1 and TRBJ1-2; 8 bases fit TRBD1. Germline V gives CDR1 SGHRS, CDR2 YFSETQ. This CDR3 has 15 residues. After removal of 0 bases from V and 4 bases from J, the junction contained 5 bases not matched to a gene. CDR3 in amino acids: CASSLGQGSGYGYTF. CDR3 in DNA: TGCGCCAGCAGCTTGGGACAGGGGTCAGGCTATGGCTACACCTTC.

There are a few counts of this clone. CDR3 sequence (DNA): TGTGCCAGCAGTTTCGGAATTAGTAATTCACCCCTCCACTTT. Protein: CASSFGISNSPLHF. The genes are TRBV6-5 and TRBJ1-6, with D hard to call. The CDR3 totals 14 residues. The germline CDR1 and CDR2 sequences are MNHEY and SVGAGI. Trimming pared 4 bases from V and 6 bases from J, leaving 10 bases between.

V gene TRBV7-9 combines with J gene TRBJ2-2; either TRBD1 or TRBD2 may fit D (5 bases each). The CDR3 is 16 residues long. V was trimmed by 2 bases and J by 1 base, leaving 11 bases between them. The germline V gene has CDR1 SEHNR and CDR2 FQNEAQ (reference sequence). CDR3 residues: CASSLKGRENTGELFF. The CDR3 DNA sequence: TGTGCCAGCAGCTTAAAGGGACGGGAGAACACCGGGGAGCTGTTTTTT.

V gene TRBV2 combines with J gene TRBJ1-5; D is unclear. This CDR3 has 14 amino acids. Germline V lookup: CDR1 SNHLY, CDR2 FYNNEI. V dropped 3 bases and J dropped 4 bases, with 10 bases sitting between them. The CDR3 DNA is TGTGCCAGCAGTGAGCGGCGGTCTAATCAGCCCCAGCATTTT. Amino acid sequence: CASSERRSNQPQHF.

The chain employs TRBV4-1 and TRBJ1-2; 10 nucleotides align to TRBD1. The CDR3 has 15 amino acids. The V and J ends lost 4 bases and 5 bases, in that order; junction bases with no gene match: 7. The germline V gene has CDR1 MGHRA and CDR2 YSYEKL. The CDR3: CASSRDRGIGYGYTF. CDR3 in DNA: TGCGCCAGCAGCCGGGACAGGGGCATAGGGTATGGCTACACCTTC.

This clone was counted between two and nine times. CDR3 in DNA: TGCAGCGTTGGACACGGCGCCTACGAGCAGTACTTC. This sequence encodes CSVGHGAYEQYF. V gene TRBV29-1 combines with J gene TRBJ2-7, with D hard to call. Trimming left V 4 bases short and J 2 bases short, with 9 bases between. The CDR3 has 12 residues. Germline values: CDR1 SQVTM, CDR2 ANQGSEA.

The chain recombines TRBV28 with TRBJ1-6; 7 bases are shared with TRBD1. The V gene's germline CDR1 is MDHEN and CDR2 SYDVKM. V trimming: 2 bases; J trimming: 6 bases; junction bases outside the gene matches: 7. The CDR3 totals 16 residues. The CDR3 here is CASSLLGQGGNSPLHF. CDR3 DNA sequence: TGTGCCAGCAGTTTACTCGGGCAGGGGGGTAATTCACCCCTCCACTTT.

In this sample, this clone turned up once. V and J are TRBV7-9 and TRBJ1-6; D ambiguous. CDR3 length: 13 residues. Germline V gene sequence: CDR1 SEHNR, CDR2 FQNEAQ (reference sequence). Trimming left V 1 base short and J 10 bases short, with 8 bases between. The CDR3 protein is CASSLGAGSPLHF. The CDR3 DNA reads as TGTGCCAGCAGCTTAGGTGCGGGGTCACCCCTCCACTTT.

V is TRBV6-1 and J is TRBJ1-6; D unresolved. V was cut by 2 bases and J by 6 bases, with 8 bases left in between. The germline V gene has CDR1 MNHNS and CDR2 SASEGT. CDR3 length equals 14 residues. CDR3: CASSERMFNSPLHF. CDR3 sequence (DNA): TGTGCCAGCAGTGAAAGGATGTTTAATTCACCCCTCCACTTT.

CDR3 DNA sequence: TGCGCCAGCAGCCCGGGACTTTTTTCCACAGATACGCAGTATTTT. This gives the protein CASSPGLFSTDTQYF. The V call is TRBV4-1, the J call TRBJ2-3; D may be TRBD2 (6 bases). The ends were cut back, 4 bases at V and 2 bases at J, with 13 bases in the middle. The CDR3 consists of 15 residues. CDR1 is MGHRA, CDR2 YSYEKL, per germline.

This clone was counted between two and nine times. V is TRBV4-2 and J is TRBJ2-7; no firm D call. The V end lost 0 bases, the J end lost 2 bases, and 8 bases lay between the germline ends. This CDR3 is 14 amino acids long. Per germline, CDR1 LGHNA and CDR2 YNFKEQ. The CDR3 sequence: CASSQDSDAYEQYF. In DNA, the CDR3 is TGTGCCAGCAGCCAAGATAGTGACGCCTACGAGCAGTACTTC.

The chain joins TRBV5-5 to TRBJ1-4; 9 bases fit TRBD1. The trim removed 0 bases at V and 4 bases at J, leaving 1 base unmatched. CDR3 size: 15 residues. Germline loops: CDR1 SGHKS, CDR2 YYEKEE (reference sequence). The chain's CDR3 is CASSLEGQGNEKLFF. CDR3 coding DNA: TGTGCCAGCAGCTTGGAGGGACAGGGTAATGAAAAACTGTTTTTT.

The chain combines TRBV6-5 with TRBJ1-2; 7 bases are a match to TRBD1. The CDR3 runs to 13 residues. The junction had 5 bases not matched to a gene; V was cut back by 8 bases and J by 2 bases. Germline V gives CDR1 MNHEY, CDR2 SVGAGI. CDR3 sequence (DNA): TGTGCCAGCCACAGGGGAAGGAACTATGGCTACACCTTC. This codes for CASHRGRNYGYTF.

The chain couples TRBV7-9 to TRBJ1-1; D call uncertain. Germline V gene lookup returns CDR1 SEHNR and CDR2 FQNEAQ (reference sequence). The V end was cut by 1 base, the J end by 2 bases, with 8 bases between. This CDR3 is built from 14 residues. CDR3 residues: CASSLESINTEAFF. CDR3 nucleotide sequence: TGTGCCAGCAGCTTAGAGAGTATAAACACTGAAGCTTTCTTT.

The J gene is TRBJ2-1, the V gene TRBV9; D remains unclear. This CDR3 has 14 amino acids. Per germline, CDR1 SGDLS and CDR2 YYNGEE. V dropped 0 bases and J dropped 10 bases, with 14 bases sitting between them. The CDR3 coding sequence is TGTGCCAGCAGCGTAGGGTCTGGCAGTCGGGAGCAGTTCTTC. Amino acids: CASSVGSGSREQFF.

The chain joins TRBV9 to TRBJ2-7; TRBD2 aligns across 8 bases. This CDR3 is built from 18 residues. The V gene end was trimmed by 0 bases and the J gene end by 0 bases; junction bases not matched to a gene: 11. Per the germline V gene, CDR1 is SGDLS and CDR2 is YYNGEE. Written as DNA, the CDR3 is TGTGCCAGCAGCGTAGACGGGAAAGCGGGGGACTTCTCCTACGAGCAGTACTTC. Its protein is CASSVDGKAGDFSYEQYF.

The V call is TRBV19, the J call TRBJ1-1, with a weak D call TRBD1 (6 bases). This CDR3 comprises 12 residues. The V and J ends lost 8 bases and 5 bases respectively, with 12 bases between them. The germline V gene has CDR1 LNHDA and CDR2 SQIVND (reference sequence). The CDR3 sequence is CASSTGLTEAFF. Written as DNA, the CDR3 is TGTGCCAGTTCCACAGGGTTAACTGAAGCTTTCTTT.

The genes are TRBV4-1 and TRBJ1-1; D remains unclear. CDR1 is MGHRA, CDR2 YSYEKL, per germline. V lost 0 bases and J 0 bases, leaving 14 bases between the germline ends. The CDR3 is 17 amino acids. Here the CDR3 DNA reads TGCGCCAGCAGCCAAGATCAATCAGGTCAGGTGAACACTGAAGCTTTCTTT. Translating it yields CASSQDQSGQVNTEAFF.

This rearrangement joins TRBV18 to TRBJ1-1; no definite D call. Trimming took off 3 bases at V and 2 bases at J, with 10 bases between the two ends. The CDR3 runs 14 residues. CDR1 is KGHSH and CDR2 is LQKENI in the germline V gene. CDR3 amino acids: CASSPAFSNTEAFF. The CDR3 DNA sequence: TGTGCCAGCTCACCCGCATTCAGCAACACTGAAGCTTTCTTT.

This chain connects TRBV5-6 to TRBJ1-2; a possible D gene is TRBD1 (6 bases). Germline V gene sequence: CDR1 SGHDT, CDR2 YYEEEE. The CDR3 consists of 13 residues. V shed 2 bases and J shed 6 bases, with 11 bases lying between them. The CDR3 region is CASSLGGANGYTF. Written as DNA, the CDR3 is TGTGCCAGCAGCTTAGGGGGGGCTAATGGCTACACCTTC.

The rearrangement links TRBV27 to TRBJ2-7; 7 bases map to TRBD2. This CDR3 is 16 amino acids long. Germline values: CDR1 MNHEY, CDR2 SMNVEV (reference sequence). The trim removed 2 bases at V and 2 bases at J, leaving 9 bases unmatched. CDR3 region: CASSLLATSRAYEQYF. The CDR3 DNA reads TGTGCCAGCAGTTTACTTGCGACTAGCAGAGCCTACGAGCAGTACTTC.

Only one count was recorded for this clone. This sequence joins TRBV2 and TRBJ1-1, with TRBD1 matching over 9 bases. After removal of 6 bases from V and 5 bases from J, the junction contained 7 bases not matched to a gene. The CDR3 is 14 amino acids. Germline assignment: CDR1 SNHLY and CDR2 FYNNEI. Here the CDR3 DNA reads TGTGCCAGCAGCCTGGGACAGGGCTCTACTGAAGCTTTCTTT. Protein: CASSLGQGSTEAFF.

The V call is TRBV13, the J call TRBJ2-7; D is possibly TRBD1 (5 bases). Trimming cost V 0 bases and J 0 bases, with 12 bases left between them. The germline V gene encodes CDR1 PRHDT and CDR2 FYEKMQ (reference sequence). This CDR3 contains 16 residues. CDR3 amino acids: CASSLGDRLSSYEQYF. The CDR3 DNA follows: TGTGCCAGCAGCTTAGGCGACAGACTTTCCTCCTACGAGCAGTACTTC.